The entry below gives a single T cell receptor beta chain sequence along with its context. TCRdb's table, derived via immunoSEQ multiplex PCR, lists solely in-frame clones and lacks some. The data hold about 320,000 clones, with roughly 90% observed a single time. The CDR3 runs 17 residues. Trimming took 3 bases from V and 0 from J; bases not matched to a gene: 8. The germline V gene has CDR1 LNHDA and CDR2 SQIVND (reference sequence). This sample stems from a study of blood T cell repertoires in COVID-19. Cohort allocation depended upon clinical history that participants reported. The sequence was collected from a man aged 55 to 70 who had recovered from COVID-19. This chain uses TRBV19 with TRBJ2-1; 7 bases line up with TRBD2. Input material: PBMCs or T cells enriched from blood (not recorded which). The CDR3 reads CASSISTGGRSYNEQFF. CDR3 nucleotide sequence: TGTGCCAGTAGTATCTCAACGGGAGGCCGCTCCTACAATGAGCAGTTCTTC.